This TCR beta chain was recovered during a study of control samples from healthy donors and cancer patients. This clone was recorded only once. The assay was immunoSEQ multiplex PCR, and TCRdb's table has in-frame clones only and misses some. Of some 70,000 clones in the sample, 83% were seen once. The CDR3 extends over 14 amino acids. Germline V gene lookup returns CDR1 MNHEY and CDR2 SVGAGI. V lost 7 bases, J lost 2 bases, and 4 bases stayed unmatched. The clonotype was recovered from a man aged 60 to 75 in good health. Sequenced: blood. The rearrangement joins TRBV6-5 to TRBJ2-7; 11 bases line up with TRBD2. CDR3 bases: TGTGCCAGCAATCTAGCGGGAGGCGCCTACGAGCAGTACTTC. It yields the protein CASNLAGGAYEQYF.